This T cell receptor beta chain emerged from a study of blood T cell repertoires in COVID-19. The overall study: From T cells, B-cell-depleted T cells, or PBMCs came the material, which was cDNA or gDNA.

The protocol was immunoSEQ multiplex PCR, while the TCRdb copy is restricted to in-frame clones and leaves out a portion. The sample has 200,000 to 250,000 clones; 75% to 85% are singletons. This sequence was found in a man aged 35-49 years who had recovered from COVID-19. The sequenced material came from PBMCs or T cells enriched from blood (not recorded which).

The CDR3: CASSPEELGPRLGEKLFF. The DNA of the CDR3 is TGTGCCAGCTCACCGGAAGAACTAGGCCCTCGGTTGGGTGAAAAACTGTTTTTT. This sequence joins TRBV18 and TRBJ1-4; D is undetermined. The germline V gene has CDR1 KGHSH and CDR2 LQKENI. This CDR3 contains 18 residues. V was clipped by 3 bases and J by 7 bases, with 24 bases between them.